This T cell receptor (beta chain) is drawn from a study of cytomegalovirus exposure and HLA in healthy donors. With 60 Vbeta and 13 Jbeta primers, the PCR was carried out. TCRdb keeps only in-frame clones here, not all; method: immunoSEQ multiplex PCR. The sample carries around 200,000 clones, 75% to 85% recorded once. As for this clone: Its antigen is still unknown.

V was cut by 3 bases and J by 4 bases, with 12 bases left in between. Germline assignment: CDR1 KGHSH and CDR2 LQKENI. The CDR3 spans 14 residues. Study observations and caveats: Other equally common chains were less clonally expanded than HLA-associated TCR beta chains, a later analysis showed.

This TCR derives from a woman aged 55-69 years in good health and CMV-seropositive. This chain links TRBV18 with TRBJ1-2; tentatively, D is TRBD1 (5 bases). Source material: PBMCs. This chain's CDR3 is CASSPVRGLYGYTF. Written as DNA, the CDR3 is TGTGCCAGCTCACCCGTTAGGGGACTCTATGGCTACACCTTC.